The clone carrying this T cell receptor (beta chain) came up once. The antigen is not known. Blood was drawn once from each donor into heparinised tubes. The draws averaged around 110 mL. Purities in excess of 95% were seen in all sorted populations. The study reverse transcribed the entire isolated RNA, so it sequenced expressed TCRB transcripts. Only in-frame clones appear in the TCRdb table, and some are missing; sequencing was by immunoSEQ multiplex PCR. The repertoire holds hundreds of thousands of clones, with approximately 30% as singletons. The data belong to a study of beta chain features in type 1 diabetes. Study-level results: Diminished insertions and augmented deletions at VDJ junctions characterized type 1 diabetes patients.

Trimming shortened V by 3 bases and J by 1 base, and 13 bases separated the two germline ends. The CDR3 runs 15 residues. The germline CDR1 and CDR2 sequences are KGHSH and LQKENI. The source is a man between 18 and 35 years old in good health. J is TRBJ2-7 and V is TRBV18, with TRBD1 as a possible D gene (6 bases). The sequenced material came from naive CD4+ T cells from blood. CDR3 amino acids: CASSPGADSSYEQYF. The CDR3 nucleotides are TGTGCCAGCTCACCGGGGGCAGATTCTTCCTACGAGCAGTACTTC.